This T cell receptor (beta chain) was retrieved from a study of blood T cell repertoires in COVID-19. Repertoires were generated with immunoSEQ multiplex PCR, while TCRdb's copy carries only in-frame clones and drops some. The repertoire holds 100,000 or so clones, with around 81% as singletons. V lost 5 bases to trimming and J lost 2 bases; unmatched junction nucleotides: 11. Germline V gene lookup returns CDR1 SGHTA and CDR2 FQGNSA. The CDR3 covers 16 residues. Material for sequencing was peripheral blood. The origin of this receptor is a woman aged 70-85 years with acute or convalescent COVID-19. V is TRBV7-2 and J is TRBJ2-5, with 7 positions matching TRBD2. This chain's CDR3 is CASSQTVAGFQETQYF. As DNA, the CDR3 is TGTGCCAGCAGCCAAACCGTAGCGGGCTTTCAAGAGACCCAGTACTTC.